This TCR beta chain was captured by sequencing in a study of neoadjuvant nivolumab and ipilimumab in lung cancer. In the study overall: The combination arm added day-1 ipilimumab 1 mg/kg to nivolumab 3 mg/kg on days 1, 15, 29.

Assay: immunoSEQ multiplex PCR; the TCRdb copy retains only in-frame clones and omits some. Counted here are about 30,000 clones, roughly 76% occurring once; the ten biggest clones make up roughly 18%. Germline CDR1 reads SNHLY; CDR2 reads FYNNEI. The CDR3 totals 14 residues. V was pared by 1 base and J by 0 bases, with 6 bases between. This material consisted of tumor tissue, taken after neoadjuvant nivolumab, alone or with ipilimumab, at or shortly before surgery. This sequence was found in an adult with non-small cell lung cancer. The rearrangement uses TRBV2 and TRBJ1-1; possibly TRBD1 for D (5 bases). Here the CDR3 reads CASSEGGMNTEAFF. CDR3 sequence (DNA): TGTGCCAGCAGTGAAGGGGGGATGAACACTGAAGCTTTCTTT.